The TCR beta chain under discussion was sequenced for a study of vaccination and CD4 T cells after COVID-19. Note on this clonotype: The antigen is not known.

The V segment lost 8 bases and the J segment 2 bases; nucleotides outside the gene matches: 13. Per germline, CDR1 KGHDR and CDR2 SFDVKD. The CDR3 contains 17 residues. Treatment of the sample: approximately 10-day PBMC culture with coronavirus spike peptide pools or control peptides (ViraFEST assay). The assay that was used to sequence DNA from cultured CD4+ T cells was the Oncomine TCR Beta short-read assay. TCRdb recomputed calls from the PCR reads with MiXCR, one row per CDR3 protein. The table lists roughly 7,000 distinct CDR3 sequences, around three fifths of them singletons. Sequencing input: CD4+ T cells from blood, cultured in vitro. The source is a human donor who had recovered from COVID-19. The chain has TRBV24-1 and TRBJ1-5; 8 bases line up with TRBD1. DNA of the CDR3: TGTGCCACCAACCGATCTGGACAGGGTATGTGCAATCAGCCCCAGCATTTT. It encodes CATNRSGQGMCNQPQHF.